These 12 T cell receptor beta chains came from one sample sequenced in a study of T cells in Graves' hyperthyroidism and ophthalmopathy. TCR beta CDR3 sequences were amplified from RNA transcripts. A first-round RT-PCR of the TCR CDR3 used the HTBI primer set. TCRdb re-called the multiplex PCR reads with MiXCR, one entry per CDR3 protein. The table records almost 350,000 distinct CDR3 sequences, around a sixth of them present only once. Sequencing was carried out using blood. These receptors all come from a woman aged 35 to 49 with Graves' ophthalmopathy.

V and J are TRBV6-1 and TRBJ1-2, with 8 bases aligning to TRBD1. The J segment lost 5 bases and the V segment lost 3 bases, leaving 11 bases of the junction unmatched. The CDR3 has 16 residues. CDR1 and CDR2 (germline): MNHNS, SASEGT. The CDR3, as DNA: TGTGCCAGCAGTGACCGGGACAGGCCCTACTTTTATGGCTACACCTTC. This translates into CASSDRDRPYFYGYTF.

The V and J genes are TRBV6-2 or TRBV6-3 and TRBJ2-7, with TRBD1 matching over 9 bases. Germline V gene sequence: CDR1 MNHEY, CDR2 SVGEGT. The CDR3 extends over 13 amino acids. With V trimmed by 7 bases and J by 7 bases, 8 bases remained unmatched. CDR3 DNA: TGTGCCAGCACCGGGACAGGGTTTGTTGAGCAGTACTTC. Amino acids: CASTGTGFVEQYF.

This clonotype was found many times. The CDR3 bases are TGCAGCGCGAAGACTTTACTAGCGGGAGCTACAGATACGCAGTATTTT. Translated: CSAKTLLAGATDTQYF. J is TRBJ2-3 and V is TRBV29-1; 11 nucleotides match TRBD2. The CDR3 is 16 residues long. Unmatched junction bases numbered 12, after V lost 7 bases and J lost 3 bases. CDR1 and CDR2 (germline): SQVTM, ANQGSEA.

Notes on this clonotype: A junction end diverges from the germline sequence, so it may reflect a read error. This chain joins TRBV7-2 and TRBJ1-5; D is possibly TRBD1 (5 bases). This CDR3 is built from 13 residues. CDR1 is SGHTA and CDR2 is FQGNSA in the germline V gene. The CDR3 here is CASSLTGNRPQHF. The CDR3 DNA reads TGTGCCAGCAGCTTAACAGGAAATCGGCCCCAGCATTTT.

This chain links TRBV7-9 with TRBJ1-2, with D uncertain. V lost 5 bases and J lost 3, with 13 bases in between. The CDR3 loop spans 14 amino acids. Germline V gives CDR1 SEHNR, CDR2 FQNEAQ (reference sequence). CDR3 DNA: TGTGCCAGCAGCCCCTGGGCGGACGACTATGGCTACACCTTC. Its protein is CASSPWADDYGYTF.

This clonotype has at least ten counts. V and J are TRBV20-1 and TRBJ1-2, with a tentative D call TRBD1 (6 bases). The CDR3 is 11 residues long. Germline loops: CDR1 DFQATT, CDR2 SNEGSKA (reference sequence). Trimming removed 4 bases at V and 6 bases at J, with 9 bases between. CDR3 in DNA: TGCAGTGCTAACAGGGCGGATGGCTACACCTTC. Translated, it gives CSANRADGYTF.

This clonotype was found many times. This sequence joins TRBV27 and TRBJ2-5, with D unclear. Germline CDR1 MNHEY, CDR2 SMNVEV (reference sequence). The V end lost 2 bases, the J end lost 0 bases, and 7 bases lay between the germline ends. The CDR3 is 14 amino acids. The CDR3 sequence: CASSLPWYQETQYF. The CDR3 DNA sequence: TGTGCCAGCAGTTTACCATGGTACCAAGAGACCCAGTACTTC.

This clonotype was counted at least ten times. The J gene is TRBJ2-2, the V gene TRBV19; D may be TRBD2 (6 bases). The CDR3 is 15 residues long. V dropped 3 bases and J dropped 5 bases, with 13 bases sitting between them. CDR1 is LNHDA and CDR2 is SQIVND in the germline V gene (reference sequence). The CDR3 nucleotides read TGTGCCAGTAGTATTTCGGCGGGACCAACCGGGGAGCTGTTTTTT. This sequence encodes CASSISAGPTGELFF.

This clonotype appeared a few times. The chain combines TRBV15 with TRBJ1-1; D is unresolved. The germline V and J ends were trimmed by 2 bases and 5 bases, with 6 bases remaining between them. The CDR3 covers 12 residues. Germline V gene lookup returns CDR1 LNHNV and CDR2 YYDKDF (reference sequence). The CDR3 is CATSRRATEAFF. CDR3 bases: TGTGCCACCAGCAGACGAGCAACTGAAGCTTTCTTT.

Many counts were recorded for this clonotype. V and J are TRBV27 and TRBJ1-1; possibly TRBD1 for D (6 bases). The germline V gene encodes CDR1 MNHEY and CDR2 SMNVEV (reference sequence). The CDR3 runs to 16 residues. With 6 bases removed from V and 4 bases from J, the gap between germline ends came to 21 bases. CDR3 DNA sequence: TGTGCCAGCAGCCGGACGGGACAACTTAAAGGCACTGAAGCTTTCTTT. Translating it yields CASSRTGQLKGTEAFF.

In its sample, this clonotype was seen many times. The genes are TRBV24-1 and TRBJ1-2; D remains ambiguous. The CDR3 loop spans 14 amino acids. CDR1 is KGHDR, CDR2 SFDVKD, per germline. V dropped 5 bases and J dropped 8 bases, with 17 bases sitting between them. In DNA, the CDR3 is TGTGCCACCAGTGTTGACGGAACCTCTAGGGGCTACACCTTC. It translates to CATSVDGTSRGYTF.

This clonotype has ten or more counts. V is TRBV6-1 and J is TRBJ1-5, with unresolved D. V was trimmed by 6 bases and J by 6 bases, leaving 12 bases between them. Germline V gene data show CDR1 as MNHNS and CDR2 as SASEGT. The CDR3 length is 13 residues. The CDR3: CASRGERSQPQHF. CDR3 nucleotide sequence: TGTGCCAGCAGGGGAGAACGAAGTCAGCCCCAGCATTTT.